The 18 T cell receptor beta chains listed next were all sequenced from one sample in a study of liver allograft versus peripheral blood T cells. Overall study context: Liver transplant recipients had T cell receptor repertoires compared between transplanted liver and peripheral blood.

TCRdb passed the reads through MiXCR, listing each CDR3 protein once. The sample lists 9,500 to 13,000 distinct CDR3 sequences, about 25% occurring once. These TCRs come from a human patient who had a liver transplant. Some of the T cells might come from the graft donor.

The V call is TRBV12-3 or TRBV12-4, the J call TRBJ1-1; D remains ambiguous. V was shortened by 3 bases and J by 5 bases, with 10 bases between the two germline ends. The CDR3 contains 13 residues. The CDR3 loop is CASSFLGWTEAFF. The CDR3 coding sequence is TGTGCCAGCAGTTTCCTAGGGTGGACTGAAGCTTTCTTT.

The rearrangement uses TRBV20-1 and TRBJ2-2; TRBD2 agrees at 11 bases. The CDR3 length is 17 residues. V lost 3 bases, J lost 0 bases, and 6 bases stayed unmatched. Germline CDR1 reads DFQATT; CDR2 reads SNEGSKA (reference sequence). In nucleotides, the CDR3 is TGCAGTGCTAGGGGGGGACTAGCGGACGCGAACACCGGGGAGCTGTTTTTT. It yields the protein CSARGGLADANTGELFF.

A single count supports this clonotype. This chain's CDR3 is CASSLAGLGGYTF. The CDR3 nucleotides read TGTGCCAGCAGCTTAGCAGGGCTAGGTGGCTACACCTTC. V gene TRBV7-9 combines with J gene TRBJ2-1; D call uncertain. Judging by the DNA end, TRBJ1-2 fits better; the J call may be wrong. The CDR3 length is 13 residues. CDR1 and CDR2 (germline): SEHNR, FQNEAQ (reference sequence).

The genes are TRBV20-1 and TRBJ1-1; D is ambiguous. The germline V and J ends were trimmed by 6 bases and 4 bases, with 15 bases remaining between them. Germline CDR1 and CDR2: DFQATT and SNEGSKA (reference sequence). This CDR3 is 13 amino acids long. The CDR3 spells CSAISGVSTEAFF. In DNA form, the CDR3 reads TGCAGTGCCATCAGCGGGGTTAGCACTGAAGCTTTCTTT.

This clonotype is medium-sized by share. The rearrangement joins TRBV18 to TRBJ1-6; D is perhaps TRBD1 (5 bases). Per germline, CDR1 KGHSH and CDR2 LQKENI. With 6 bases removed from V and 10 bases from J, the gap between germline ends came to 16 bases. There are 14 residues in the CDR3. CDR3 DNA: TGTGCCAGCTCGACCGGGGGATCGGACTCACCCCTCCACTTT. Protein: CASSTGGSDSPLHF.

This clonotype has more than one count but fewer than ten. This sequence joins TRBV7-9 and TRBJ2-2; D ambiguous. The germline CDR1 and CDR2 sequences are SEHNR and FQNEAQ (reference sequence). With 10 bases removed from V and 6 bases from J, the gap between germline ends came to 12 bases. CDR3 size: 12 residues. The CDR3 DNA sequence: TGTGCCAACAACCCTGGGGCCGGGGAGCTGTTTTTT. Its translation: CANNPGAGELFF.

Concerning this clonotype: Possible read error: a much larger clone is one base away. The chain is built from TRBV6-1 and TRBJ2-7; a possible D gene is TRBD1 (6 bases). Trimming left V 3 bases short and J 6 bases short, with 15 bases between. Germline CDR1 is MNHNS and CDR2 is SASEGT. The CDR3 runs to 14 residues. The CDR3 protein is CASSDTQWGREQYF. Here the CDR3 DNA reads TGTGCCAGCAGTGATACTCAGTGGGGGCGCGAGCAGTACTTC.

Relative to its sample, this clonotype is medium-sized. The CDR3 nucleotides are TGCAGCGTTGGTGGGGGGGGAAGGTACGAGCAGTACTTC. It encodes CSVGGGGRYEQYF. The chain combines TRBV29-1 with TRBJ2-7; 7 bases align to TRBD2. Germline CDR1 and CDR2: SQVTM and ANQGSEA. The junction had 7 bases not matched to a gene; V was cut back by 4 bases and J by 4 bases. This CDR3 comprises 13 residues.

This clonotype was seen only a few times. This chain links TRBV6-6 with TRBJ1-1; perhaps TRBD1 as D (5 bases). Trimming pared 5 bases from V and 8 bases from J, leaving 12 bases between. This CDR3 has 12 residues. Per the germline V gene, CDR1 is MNHNY and CDR2 is SVGAGI (reference sequence). CDR3 region: CASSARDWEAFF. CDR3 sequence (DNA): TGTGCCAGCAGTGCCCGGGACTGGGAAGCTTTCTTT.

This clonotype is judged medium-sized (0.01 to 0.1%). The chain links TRBV18 to TRBJ1-5; no clear D gene. Germline CDR1 reads KGHSH; CDR2 reads LQKENI. The CDR3 consists of 14 residues. V was clipped by 5 bases and J by 0 bases, with 8 bases between them. CDR3 in amino acids: CASSGQASNQPQHF. In DNA, the CDR3 is TGTGCCAGCTCAGGGCAGGCTAGCAATCAGCCCCAGCATTTT.

The V gene is TRBV12-5, the J gene TRBJ1-1; 10 bases match TRBD1. The germline V gene encodes CDR1 LGHNT and CDR2 FRNRAP. The CDR3 is 15 amino acids. Trimming at V came to 6 bases and at J to 3 bases, leaving 7 bases not matched to a gene. The CDR3 region is CASGPPGQGYTEAFF. In DNA, the CDR3 is TGTGCTAGTGGCCCCCCGGGACAGGGGTACACTGAAGCTTTCTTT.

This clonotype was counted only a few times. The chain is built from TRBV10-3 and TRBJ2-2, with a possible D match to TRBD2 (5 bases). The CDR3 contains 18 residues. Trimming cost V 2 bases and J 0 bases, with 16 bases left between them. CDR1 ENHRY and CDR2 SYGVKD come from the germline V gene. The chain's CDR3 is CAISELARRVSNTGELFF. The CDR3 nucleotides are TGTGCCATCAGTGAGCTCGCCCGGCGGGTGTCGAACACCGGGGAGCTGTTTTTT.

Concerning this clonotype: The final CDR3 position lacks the conserved phenylalanine or tryptophan, pointing to a likely read error. CDR3 DNA sequence: TGTGCCAGTACCGTGACAGGGCCCCCTTCTAGCACAGATACGCAGTATGTT. Amino acids: CASTVTGPPSSTDTQYV. The chain employs TRBV19 and TRBJ2-3; 7 bases are a match to TRBD1. The trim removed 7 bases at V and 0 bases at J, leaving 13 bases unmatched. Germline assignment: CDR1 LNHDA and CDR2 SQIVND (reference sequence). CDR3 length: 17 amino acids.

This clonotype ranks as medium-sized. The chain is built from TRBV10-3 and TRBJ1-1; 7 bases are a match to TRBD1. The trim removed 2 bases at V and 4 bases at J, leaving 4 bases unmatched. The CDR3 has 14 amino acids. Germline-derived CDR1 and CDR2 are ENHRY and SYGVKD. The CDR3 loop is CAISELQGSTEAFF. DNA of the CDR3: TGTGCCATCAGTGAGCTACAGGGGAGCACTGAAGCTTTCTTT.

The chain recombines TRBV20-1 with TRBJ2-7; 8 nucleotides align to TRBD1. The CDR3 has 13 residues. Trimming cost V 6 bases and J 1 base; bases outside gene matches: 5. Germline V gives CDR1 DFQATT, CDR2 SNEGSKA (reference sequence). The CDR3 nucleotides read TGCAGTGCGCCAGACAGGGGTTCCTACGAGCAGTACTTC. Residues: CSAPDRGSYEQYF.

A few counts support this clonotype. One junction end does not reproduce the germline sequence, and a read error may be involved. The chain uses TRBV6-2 or TRBV6-3 and TRBJ2-1; 7 positions match TRBD2. Looked up from germline, CDR1 is MNHEY and CDR2 is SVGEGT. This CDR3 is 13 amino acids long. CDR3 sequence (DNA): TGCGCATCGGGGCGGGAGTACTACAATGAGCAGTTCTTC. Its translation is CASGREYYNEQFF.

The rearrangement links TRBV9 to TRBJ1-3, with TRBD1 matching 7 bases. J gave up 4 bases and V 0 bases, and 4 bases lay outside the gene matches. This CDR3 comprises 15 residues. Germline CDR1 is SGDLS and CDR2 is YYNGEE. In DNA, the CDR3 is TGTGCCAGCAGCGTAGAGACAGGGCGAGGAAACACCATATATTTT. Translating gives CASSVETGRGNTIYF.

This clonotype is judged medium-sized. The rearrangement uses TRBV6-5 and TRBJ1-2; the D gene is possibly TRBD1 (5 bases). V was clipped by 7 bases and J by 4 bases, with 16 bases between them. This CDR3 is built from 14 residues. Germline lookup yields CDR1 MNHEY and CDR2 SVGAGI. This CDR3 is CASTPSGGGYGYTF. CDR3 nucleotide sequence: TGTGCCAGCACCCCCTCCGGGGGAGGCTATGGCTACACCTTC.